Listed below are T cell receptor beta chains from one sample, sequenced in a study of cytomegalovirus exposure and HLA in healthy donors. This table comes from immunoSEQ multiplex PCR, and its TCRdb copy is limited to in-frame clones, with some not included. There are roughly 330,000 clones in the sample; around 90% occur only once, and approximately 1.1% lies in the top ten. The sample comprised PBMCs. These receptors were collected from a woman in her 30s in good health and CMV-seropositive. The conserved cysteine and the conserved F or W are not part of the CDR3 here. Fields, in order: D gene, CDR3 length, V gene, CDR3 protein. The D gene is left open where the match is weak.

d_call: TRBD2; cdr3_length: 18; v_call: TRBV9; cdr3_aa: ASSVGLGTSGSASTDTQY
d_call: NA; cdr3_length: 12; v_call: TRBV6-1; cdr3_aa: ASREGPIGYGYT
d_call: NA; cdr3_length: 11; v_call: TRBV6-5; cdr3_aa: ASSYLESEGYT
d_call: NA; cdr3_length: 16; v_call: TRBV28; cdr3_aa: ASSSSNPRWGPNYGYT
d_call: TRBD1; cdr3_length: 13; v_call: TRBV4-1; cdr3_aa: ASSLRDSDNSPLH
d_call: NA; cdr3_length: 11; v_call: TRBV30; cdr3_aa: AWSWRGGEKLF
d_call: TRBD1; cdr3_length: 13; v_call: TRBV30; cdr3_aa: AWSQIGTGVNEQF
d_call: TRBD1; cdr3_length: 13; v_call: TRBV7-6; cdr3_aa: ASSPKTGFGDEQY
d_call: NA; cdr3_length: 11; v_call: TRBV9; cdr3_aa: ASSPDYHGELF
d_call: TRBD1; cdr3_length: 14; v_call: TRBV5-1; cdr3_aa: ASSLGPGGGSQPQH
d_call: NA; cdr3_length: 13; v_call: TRBV27; cdr3_aa: ASSPSRRASYEQY
d_call: NA; cdr3_length: 9; v_call: TRBV27; cdr3_aa: ASSLNYGYT
d_call: NA; cdr3_length: 11; v_call: TRBV27; cdr3_aa: ASSYRVSYEQY
d_call: NA; cdr3_length: 9; v_call: TRBV29-1; cdr3_aa: SGGQSDTQY
d_call: NA; cdr3_length: 15; v_call: TRBV7-9; cdr3_aa: ASSLTSLQLLTGELF
d_call: NA; cdr3_length: 12; v_call: TRBV29-1; cdr3_aa: SVEDGEGRTEAF
d_call: TRBD1; cdr3_length: 12; v_call: TRBV28; cdr3_aa: ASTPPGTGFGYT